The rows below give T cell receptor beta chains drawn from one sample of a study of PD-1 blockade in classical Hodgkin lymphoma. The protocol was immunoSEQ multiplex PCR, while the TCRdb copy is restricted to in-frame clones and leaves out a portion. The table has 20,000 to 30,000 clones, around 64% seen once; the top ten hold 12%. The specimen comprised peripheral blood mononuclear cells (PBMCs), sampled before the second cycle of nivolumab. Receptors originate from a human donor with classical Hodgkin lymphoma. The CDR3 runs from the conserved cysteine through the conserved F or W. A D gene is named only where the DNA matches it firmly. Only some rows state a clone size, as once, few, many or a class for expanded clones.

abundance | len | j_gene | v_gene | d_gene | CDR3nt | CDR3aa
few | 13 | TRBJ1-4 | TRBV4-1 | NA | TGCGCCAGCCGCGGTACAGTAAATGAAAAACTGTTTTTT | CASRGTVNEKLFF
NA | 15 | TRBJ2-7 | TRBV2 | NA | TGTGCCAGCAGTGAACCGGGGGAAGTCTCCTACGAGCAGTACTTC | CASSEPGEVSYEQYF
NA | 14 | TRBJ1-3 | TRBV30 | NA | TGTGCCTGGAGAACAGGCTACTCTGGAAACACCATATATTTT | CAWRTGYSGNTIYF
few | 12 | TRBJ2-7 | TRBV28 | NA | TGTGCCAGCAGAGGACAGTCCTACGAGCAGTACTTC | CASRGQSYEQYF
NA | 15 | TRBJ2-4 | TRBV4-1 | TRBD1 | TGCGCCAGCAGCCAAGATACAGGGGGGCTGCGCATTCAGTACTTC | CASSQDTGGLRIQYF
NA | 15 | TRBJ1-1 | TRBV25-1 | TRBD1 | TGTGCCAGCAGTGACCCAACCTGGACAGGTGGCGCGGCTTTCTTT | CASSDPTWTGGAAFF
NA | 13 | TRBJ1-3 | TRBV5-3 | NA | TGTGCCAGAACGGCACTTTCGCGAAACACCATATATTTT | CARTALSRNTIYF
NA | 13 | TRBJ1-5 | TRBV27 | NA | TGTGCCAGCAGTTTCAATAGCAATCAGCCCCAGCATTTT | CASSFNSNQPQHF
NA | 15 | TRBJ2-1 | TRBV5-1 | NA | TGCGCCAGCAGCTTGCCCGTTACAGTTTACAATGAGCAGTTCTTC | CASSLPVTVYNEQFF
large | 14 | TRBJ2-7 | TRBV28 | TRBD1 | TGTGCCAGCTCGGGGCCGGACAGGGGGCCCTCGGGGTCCTTC | CASSGPDRGPSGSF
NA | 13 | TRBJ1-1 | TRBV7-3 | TRBD1 | TGTGCCAGCAGCACCCAGGGGGACACTGAAGCTTTCTTT | CASSTQGDTEAFF
NA | 11 | TRBJ2-3 | TRBV20-1 | NA | TGCAGTGCTAGCAGGGAGAATACGCAGTATTTT | CSASRENTQYF
NA | 14 | TRBJ1-2 | TRBV4-3 | NA | TGCGCCAGCAGCCAAGAAAACAGCAACTATGGCTACACCTTC | CASSQENSNYGYTF
few | 18 | TRBJ2-7 | TRBV5-5 | NA | TGTGCCAGCAGCTACGAAGACAGGATCTTTCAATACTCCTACGAGCAGTACTTC | CASSYEDRIFQYSYEQYF
NA | 15 | TRBJ2-5 | TRBV11-3 | NA | TGTGCCAGCAGCTTAGACGGGTCCCGCCAAGAGACCCAGTACTTC | CASSLDGSRQETQYF
NA | 15 | TRBJ2-5 | TRBV25-1 | TRBD1 | TGTGCCAGCAGTGTAACCGGGACAGGGGGAGAGACCCAGTACTTC | CASSVTGTGGETQYF
once | 15 | TRBJ2-7 | TRBV7-9 | TRBD1 | TGTGCCAGCAGCTTAGCCGGGGACAGGGGCTACGAGCAGTACTTC | CASSLAGDRGYEQYF
NA | 14 | TRBJ2-7 | TRBV10-3 | NA | TGTGCCATCAAAAAGGACGCAGTCACCTACGAGCAGTACTTC | CAIKKDAVTYEQYF
once | 14 | TRBJ1-1 | TRBV27 | TRBD1 | TGTGCCAGCAGTCAAGGACAGGGGACCACTGAAGCTTTCTTT | CASSQGQGTTEAFF
NA | 16 | TRBJ1-3 | TRBV19 | TRBD1 | TGTGCCAGTAGTTCGCTACAGGGGAACTCTGGAAACACCATATATTTT | CASSSLQGNSGNTIYF
NA | 9 | TRBJ1-2 | TRBV20-1 | NA | TGCAGTGCTAGGGTTGGCTACACCTTC | CSARVGYTF
NA | 14 | TRBJ2-1 | TRBV28 | NA | TGTGCCAGCACCGGGGGCGGGGGCTACAATGAGCAGTTCTTC | CASTGGGGYNEQFF
NA | 13 | TRBJ1-1 | TRBV30 | NA | TGTGCCTGGAGTAGGGTGGAGGGCACTGAAGCTTTCTTT | CAWSRVEGTEAFF
NA | 16 | TRBJ2-4 | TRBV5-6 | TRBD1 | TGTGCCAGCAGCCGTCGACAGGGGGTCGACAAAAACATTCAGTACTTC | CASSRRQGVDKNIQYF
NA | 16 | TRBJ2-3 | TRBV9 | TRBD1 | TGTGCCAGCAGCGGACACAGGGGGCAACGCACAGATACGCAGTATTTT | CASSGHRGQRTDTQYF
NA | 15 | TRBJ2-3 | TRBV5-6 | NA | TGTGCCAGCAGCTTGGGGGGACATCGCACAGATACGCAGTATTTT | CASSLGGHRTDTQYF
NA | 13 | TRBJ2-1 | TRBV30 | NA | TGTGCCTGGACCGCGCGCCTAAGCAATGAGCAGTTCTTC | CAWTARLSNEQFF
few | 12 | TRBJ1-3 | TRBV7-2 | NA | TGTGCCAGCAGCTTAGGGGGAAACACCATATATTTT | CASSLGGNTIYF
NA | 16 | TRBJ2-2 | TRBV5-1 | TRBD1 | TGCGCCAGCAGCTCCAGGACAGGGGCAAACACCGGGGAGCTGTTTTTT | CASSSRTGANTGELFF
NA | 13 | TRBJ1-1 | TRBV15 | NA | TGTGCCACCAGCAGAGTTAGGAACACTGAAGCTTTCTTT | CATSRVRNTEAFF
NA | 16 | TRBJ2-1 | TRBV28 | TRBD1 | TGTGCCAGCAGTTTATTCCGGACAGGGCTTGTGAATGAGCAGTTCTTC | CASSLFRTGLVNEQFF
NA | 12 | TRBJ2-3 | TRBV27 | NA | TGTGCCAGCAGTTTAAGCCCTTATACGCAGTATTTT | CASSLSPYTQYF
NA | 12 | TRBJ2-5 | TRBV2 | NA | TGTGCCAGCAGCGCCCTACAAGAGACCCAGTACTTC | CASSALQETQYF
NA | 14 | TRBJ2-7 | TRBV6-5 | NA | TGTGCCAGCAGTTACATCGGGAAGGGCTACGAGCAGTACTTC | CASSYIGKGYEQYF
once | 12 | TRBJ2-3 | TRBV28 | NA | TGTGCCAGCAGTCCGGGGTTGGATACGCAGTATTTT | CASSPGLDTQYF
NA | 14 | TRBJ2-1 | TRBV19 | NA | TGTGCCAGTGGCTACGTAAGCTCCTACAATGAGCAGTTCTTC | CASGYVSSYNEQFF
NA | 15 | TRBJ1-5 | TRBV6-5 | TRBD1 | TGTGCCAGCAGACCCCTCGACAGGGATTATCAGCCCCAGCATTTT | CASRPLDRDYQPQHF
few | 15 | TRBJ1-1 | TRBV9 | TRBD1 | TGTGCCAGCAGCGTAGAGGGGACAGGCCCTACTGAAGCTTTCTTT | CASSVEGTGPTEAFF
few | 16 | TRBJ1-1 | TRBV11-2 | NA | TGTGCCAGCAGCCCGCTTGCTCCCAACGTCAACACTGAAGCTTTCTTT | CASSPLAPNVNTEAFF
NA | 14 | TRBJ2-7 | TRBV7-9 | TRBD1 | TGTGCCAGCAGCCACCACTTGGACAGGGACGAGCAGTACTTC | CASSHHLDRDEQYF
NA | 13 | TRBJ2-3 | TRBV6-1 | NA | TGTGCCAGCAGTGAATACGGGGCAGATACGCAGTATTTT | CASSEYGADTQYF
NA | 16 | TRBJ1-4 | TRBV28 | NA | TGTGCCAGCAGTTTTCCAGGGCCAGCAACTAATGAAAAACTGTTTTTT | CASSFPGPATNEKLFF
NA | 14 | TRBJ2-1 | TRBV6-5 | NA | TGTGCCACCTCGGGACATCTCTCCTACAATGAGCAGTTCTTC | CATSGHLSYNEQFF
NA | 13 | TRBJ1-6 | TRBV29-1 | NA | TGCAGCGTTGGTGGGGACCTTAATTCACCCCTCCACTTT | CSVGGDLNSPLHF
NA | 15 | TRBJ2-2 | TRBV6-5 | NA | TGTGCCAGCAGTTACTGGAGACCGAACACCGGGGAGCTGTTTTTT | CASSYWRPNTGELFF
NA | 17 | TRBJ2-3 | TRBV4-3 | NA | TGCGCCAGCAGCCAAGGGCTTGGGGGGGCAGGCACAGATACGCAGTATTTT | CASSQGLGGAGTDTQYF